One sample yielded the 22 T cell receptor beta chains listed below, sequenced in a study of OX40 agonist ivuxolimab in advanced cancers. The protocol was immunoSEQ multiplex PCR, while the TCRdb copy is restricted to in-frame clones and leaves out a portion. The repertoire has tens of thousands of clones, more than 75% of them found once; the top ten carry 2.5% to 3%. This specimen was CD4+ or CD8+ T cells sorted from blood, taken in a trial of the OX40 agonist ivuxolimab. The receptor set was obtained from an adult with an advanced solid tumor such as melanoma, head and neck, liver or kidney cancer.

The CDR3 protein is CASGLVMGQLAMTQYF. Here the CDR3 DNA reads TGTGCTAGTGGTTTGGTTATGGGGCAGCTGGCAATGACCCAGTACTTC. The V call is TRBV12-5, the J call TRBJ2-5; D might be TRBD1 (5 bases). V gave up 0 bases and J gave up 7 bases, with 18 bases separating them. This CDR3 is 16 amino acids long. Germline V gene lookup returns CDR1 LGHNT and CDR2 FRNRAP.

In nucleotides, the CDR3 is TGTGCCAGCACCGGGACAGGGGGTCGCGAGCAGTACGTC. Residues: CASTGTGGREQYV. The J gene is TRBJ2-7, the V gene TRBV2; 11 positions agree with TRBD1. With V trimmed by 7 bases and J by 6 bases, 5 bases remained unmatched. CDR3 length equals 13 residues. The V gene's germline CDR1 is SNHLY and CDR2 FYNNEI.

V usage is TRBV27 and J usage is TRBJ1-3; D ambiguous. The CDR3 sequence is 13 residues long. V gave up 2 bases and J gave up 7 bases, with 9 bases separating them. CDR1 and CDR2 (germline): MNHEY, SMNVEV (reference sequence). This chain's CDR3 is CASSLQAGNTIYF. The CDR3 DNA is TGTGCCAGCAGTTTACAAGCCGGCAACACCATATATTTT.

This chain uses TRBV9 with TRBJ2-5; D might be TRBD1 (5 bases). V was clipped by 5 bases and J by 3 bases, with 14 bases between them. Germline CDR1 reads SGDLS; CDR2 reads YYNGEE. The CDR3 has 14 amino acids. The CDR3 is CASSPLQAEETQYF. The CDR3, as DNA: TGTGCCAGCAGTCCCCTACAGGCCGAAGAGACCCAGTACTTC.

The chain links TRBV7-2 to TRBJ1-1; D perhaps matches TRBD1 (5 bases). Germline values: CDR1 SGHTA, CDR2 FQGNSA. This CDR3 comprises 15 residues. V lost 6 bases, J lost 10 bases, and 24 bases lay in between. The CDR3 is CASRSSEDIYFRAFF. CDR3 nucleotide sequence: TGTGCCAGCAGATCTAGCGAGGACATCTATTTCAGAGCTTTCTTT.

V is TRBV6-5 and J is TRBJ2-7, with TRBD1 matching 9 bases. After removal of 7 bases from V and 3 bases from J, the junction contained 4 bases not matched to a gene. CDR1 and CDR2 (germline): MNHEY, SVGAGI. CDR3 size: 13 residues. DNA of the CDR3: TGTGCCAGCACCAAGACAGGGGGCTACGAGCAGTACTTC. It translates to CASTKTGGYEQYF.

The V call is TRBV9, the J call TRBJ1-2, with D possibly matching TRBD1 (5 bases). Trimming removed 0 bases at V and 3 bases at J, with 6 bases between. CDR1 SGDLS and CDR2 YYNGEE come from the germline V gene. The CDR3 length is 13 residues. CDR3 region: CASSVAQDYGYTF. CDR3 nucleotide sequence: TGTGCCAGCAGCGTAGCACAGGACTATGGCTACACCTTC.

This clone appeared a single time. This sequence joins TRBV7-2 and TRBJ2-5; D remains ambiguous. The CDR3 spans 15 residues. The ends were cut back, 5 bases at V and 4 bases at J, with 17 bases in the middle. Germline V lookup: CDR1 SGHTA, CDR2 FQGNSA. CDR3 in DNA: TGTGCCAGCAGCATTGGACCCCGTAGGAGAGAGACCCAGTACTTC. This encodes CASSIGPRRRETQYF.

The chain has TRBV7-2 and TRBJ2-7; 8 nucleotides align to TRBD2. Losses at the gene ends were 5 bases for V and 0 bases for J; bases not matched to a gene: 12. There are 17 residues in the CDR3. From germline, CDR1 is SGHTA and CDR2 FQGNSA. This chain's CDR3 is CASSAGGGGPRSYEQYF. CDR3 DNA: TGTGCCAGCAGCGCAGGAGGCGGGGGGCCCCGCTCCTACGAGCAGTACTTC. The whole variable domain, filled in from reference TRBV7-2 and TRBJ2-7, reads GAGVSQSPSNKVTEKGKDVELRCDPISGHTALYWYRQSLGQGLEFLIYFQGNSAPDKSGLPSDRFSAERTGGSVSTLTIQRTQQEDSAVYLCASSAGGGGPRSYEQYFGPGTRLTVT.

This chain links TRBV10-1 with TRBJ2-3; 13 nucleotides agree with TRBD2. With V trimmed by 0 bases and J by 5 bases, 5 bases remained unmatched. The CDR3 totals 17 residues. Germline lookup yields CDR1 WNHNN and CDR2 SYGVQD (reference sequence). The CDR3 loop reads CASSESTSGGREDTQYF. CDR3 DNA: TGCGCCAGCAGTGAGTCGACTAGCGGGGGGCGTGAAGATACGCAGTATTTT.

J is TRBJ2-5 and V is TRBV21-1. TRBV21-1 is a pseudogene locus. This CDR3 region has 13 residues. CDR3 coding DNA: TGTGCCAGCAGCACCCGTGGGCAAGAGACCCAGTACTTC. Translating gives CASSTRGQETQYF.

The chain carries TRBV6-5 and TRBJ2-1; 8 nucleotides agree with TRBD1. Germline values: CDR1 MNHEY, CDR2 SVGAGI. V shed 4 bases, J shed 4 bases, and the junction held 9 bases outside the gene matches. This CDR3 is built from 16 residues. The CDR3 is CASSFLRTGMYNEQFF. The CDR3 bases are TGTGCCAGCAGTTTCCTTAGGACAGGGATGTACAATGAGCAGTTCTTC.

V and J are TRBV30 and TRBJ1-2; no clear D. Germline assignment: CDR1 GTSNPN and CDR2 SVGIG (reference sequence). CDR3 length: 11 residues. V lost 4 bases, J lost 6 bases, and 9 bases lay in between. As DNA, the CDR3 is TGTGCCTGGACAGGTTGGCATGGCTACACCTTC. Amino acid sequence: CAWTGWHGYTF.

The chain links TRBV5-1 to TRBJ2-5, with D possibly TRBD1 on 5 matching bases. V lost 3 bases, J lost 2 bases, and 8 bases lay in between. The germline V gene has CDR1 SGHRS and CDR2 YFSETQ. There are 13 residues in the CDR3. CDR3: CASSYQGQETQYF. CDR3 in DNA: TGCGCCAGCAGCTACCAGGGACAAGAGACCCAGTACTTC.

The CDR3: CASNIPQHF. The DNA of the CDR3 is TGTGCCAGCAATATCCCCCAGCATTTT. V and J are TRBV6-1 and TRBJ1-5; no firm D call. CDR1 and CDR2 from the germline V gene are MNHNS and SASEGT. The CDR3 length is 9 residues. Deletions cut 7 bases from V and 10 bases from J, with 5 bases between.

The J gene is TRBJ2-3, the V gene TRBV18; TRBD2 aligns across 11 bases. The CDR3 has 16 amino acids. With 5 bases clipped from V and 4 bases from J, the junction kept 8 bases outside the gene matches. CDR1 and CDR2 from the germline V gene are KGHSH and LQKENI. The CDR3 DNA is TGTGCCAGCTCAATCAAACGACTAGCGGGGCCAGATACGCAGTATTTT. Amino acids: CASSIKRLAGPDTQYF.

This sequence joins TRBV6-6 and TRBJ2-5; D gene unclear. The CDR3 is made up of 12 amino acids. Germline V gives CDR1 MNHNY, CDR2 SVGAGI (reference sequence). Trimming removed 8 bases at V and 3 bases at J, with 10 bases between. The CDR3 DNA follows: TGTGCCAGCCGACATGGGGAAGAGACCCAGTACTTC. It yields the protein CASRHGEETQYF.

The chain is built from TRBV2 and TRBJ1-2; perhaps TRBD1 as D (6 bases). This CDR3 is built from 14 residues. Trimming left V 8 bases short and J 3 bases short, with 16 bases between. Germline V gene data show CDR1 as SNHLY and CDR2 as FYNNEI. CDR3 sequence (DNA): TGTGCCAGCCTGGGTACAGGGATCGACTATGGCTACACCTTC. It is translated as CASLGTGIDYGYTF.

This sequence joins TRBV4-3 and TRBJ1-4; D gene ambiguous. The V end was cut by 0 bases, the J end by 8 bases, with 10 bases between. The CDR3 sequence is 14 residues long. Germline V CDR1 and CDR2: LGHNA, YSLEER. The CDR3 coding sequence is TGCGCCAGCAGCCAAGATGCAGTCCAGGAAAAACTGTTTTTT. Protein product: CASSQDAVQEKLFF.

The rearrangement uses TRBV18 and TRBJ1-6; 8 bases align to TRBD1. The CDR3 spans 13 residues. Per the germline V gene, CDR1 is KGHSH and CDR2 is LQKENI. Germline trimming cut 3 bases from V and 13 bases from J; bases unmatched to any gene: 5. CDR3 in amino acids: CASSPGQGDPLHF. Here the CDR3 DNA reads TGTGCCAGCTCACCTGGACAGGGCGATCCCCTCCACTTT. Full variable domain (outside the CDR3, taken from reference TRBV18 and TRBJ1-6): NAGVMQNPRHLVRRRGQEARLRCSPMKGHSHVYWYRQLPEEGLKFMVYLQKENIIDESGMPKERFSAEFPKEGPSILRIQQVVRGDSAAYFCASSPGQGDPLHFGNGTRLTVT.

A few counts support this clone. V and J are TRBV28 and TRBJ2-5; 12 nucleotides line up with TRBD2. Germline-derived CDR1 and CDR2 are MDHEN and SYDVKM. The CDR3 covers 15 residues. V shed 4 bases and J 4 bases; nucleotides not matched to a gene: 4. This CDR3 is CASSSSGGARETQYF. Here the CDR3 DNA reads TGTGCCAGCAGTTCTAGCGGGGGGGCAAGAGAGACCCAGTACTTC.

The V and J genes are TRBV5-5 and TRBJ2-7, with D possibly being TRBD1 (5 bases). Germline V gene sequence: CDR1 SGHKS, CDR2 YYEKEE (reference sequence). V was cut by 5 bases and J by 6 bases, with 18 bases left in between. The CDR3 sequence is 14 residues long. The CDR3 loop reads CASRNGPGIGEQYV. The CDR3, as DNA: TGTGCCAGCAGAAATGGGCCAGGGATAGGCGAGCAGTACGTC.